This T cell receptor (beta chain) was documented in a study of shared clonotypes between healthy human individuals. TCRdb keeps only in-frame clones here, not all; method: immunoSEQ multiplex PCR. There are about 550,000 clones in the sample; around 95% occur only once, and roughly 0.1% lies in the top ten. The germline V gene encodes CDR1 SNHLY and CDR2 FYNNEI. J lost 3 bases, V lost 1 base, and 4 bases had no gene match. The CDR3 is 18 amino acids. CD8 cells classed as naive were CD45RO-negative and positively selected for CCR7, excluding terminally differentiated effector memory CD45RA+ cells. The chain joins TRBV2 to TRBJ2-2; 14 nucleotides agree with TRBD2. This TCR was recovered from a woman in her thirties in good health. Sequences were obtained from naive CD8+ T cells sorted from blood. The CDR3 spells CASSEGLAGGPHTGELFF. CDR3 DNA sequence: TGTGCCAGCAGTGAAGGACTAGCGGGAGGGCCCCACACCGGGGAGCTGTTTTTT.